This T cell receptor beta chain is from a study of T cell clonality in common variable immunodeficiency. Study-wide findings and caveats: Patient heterogeneity in the CVID cohort limited correlations between repertoire features and clinical complications. Reportedly, TCR beta sequences from common variable immunodeficiency showed fewer deletions and N-nucleotide insertions. Fewer TCRbeta clones were shared among CVID subjects than controls. T cell subpopulation sequencing would be needed to explain CVID clonality.

This CDR3 is built from 15 residues. Germline CDR1 reads MRHNA; CDR2 reads SNTAGT. Losses at the gene ends were 3 bases for V and 5 bases for J; bases not matched to a gene: 8. In the case of this clone: Its target is not known. The read terminates 3 residues ahead of where the CDR3 ends, so the germline J gene completes it.

Profiling relied on immunoSEQ multiplex PCR, and the TCRdb table lists in-frame clones only, not all of them. The sample shows 20,000 to 30,000 clones, none of them appearing just once. Aged roughly 9 to 64 years, CVID subjects averaged roughly 43 years old. The gene calls are TRBV6-4 and TRBJ2-5; 8 bases fit TRBD2. What was sequenced was peripheral blood mononuclear cells. The TCR originated in a human donor with common variable immunodeficiency. CDR3 loop: CASSEEAGAVETQYF. The part of the CDR3 DNA that was read is TGTGCCAGCAGTGAGGAAGCGGGAGCGGTGGAGACC.